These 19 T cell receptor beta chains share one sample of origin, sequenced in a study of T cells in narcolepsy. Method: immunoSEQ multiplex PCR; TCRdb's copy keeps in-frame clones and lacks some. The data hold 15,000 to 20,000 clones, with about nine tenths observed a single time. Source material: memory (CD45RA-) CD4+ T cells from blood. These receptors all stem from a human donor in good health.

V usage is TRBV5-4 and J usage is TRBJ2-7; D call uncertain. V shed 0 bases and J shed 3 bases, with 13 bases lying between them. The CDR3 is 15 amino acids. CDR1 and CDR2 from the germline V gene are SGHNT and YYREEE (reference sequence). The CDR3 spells CASSLVAGPLYEQYF. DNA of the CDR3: TGTGCCAGCAGCTTGGTGGCAGGCCCCCTCTACGAGCAGTACTTC. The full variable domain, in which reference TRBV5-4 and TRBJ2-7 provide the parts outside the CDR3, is ETGVTQSPTHLIKTRGQQVTLRCSSQSGHNTVSWYQQALGQGPQFIFQYYREEENGRGNFPPRFSGLQFPNYSSELNVNALELDDSALYLCASSLVAGPLYEQYFGPGTRLTVT.

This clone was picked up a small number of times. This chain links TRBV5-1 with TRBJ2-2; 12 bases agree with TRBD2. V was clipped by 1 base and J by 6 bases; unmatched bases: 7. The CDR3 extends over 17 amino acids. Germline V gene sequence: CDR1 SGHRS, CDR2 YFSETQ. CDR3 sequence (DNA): TGCGCCAGCAGCTTGACGCTAGCGGGAGGGATGGCCGGGGAGCTGTTTTTT. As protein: CASSLTLAGGMAGELFF.

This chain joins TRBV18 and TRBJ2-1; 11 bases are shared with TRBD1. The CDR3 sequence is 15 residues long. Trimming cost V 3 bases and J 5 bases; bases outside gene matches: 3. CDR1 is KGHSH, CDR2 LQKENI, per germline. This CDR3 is CASSPGTGGNNEQFF. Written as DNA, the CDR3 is TGTGCCAGCTCACCGGGGACAGGGGGAAACAATGAGCAGTTCTTC.

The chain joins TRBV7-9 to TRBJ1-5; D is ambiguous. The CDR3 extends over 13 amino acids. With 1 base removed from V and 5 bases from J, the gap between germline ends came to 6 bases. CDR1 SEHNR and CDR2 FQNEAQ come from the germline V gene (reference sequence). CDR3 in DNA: TGTGCCAGCAGCTTAGATTTTGATCAGCCCCAGCATTTT. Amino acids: CASSLDFDQPQHF.

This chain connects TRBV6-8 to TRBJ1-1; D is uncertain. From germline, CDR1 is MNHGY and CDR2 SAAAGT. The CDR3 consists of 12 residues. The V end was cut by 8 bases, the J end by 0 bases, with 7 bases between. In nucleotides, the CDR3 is TGTGCCAGCCGAGACGTGAACACTGAAGCTTTCTTT. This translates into CASRDVNTEAFF.

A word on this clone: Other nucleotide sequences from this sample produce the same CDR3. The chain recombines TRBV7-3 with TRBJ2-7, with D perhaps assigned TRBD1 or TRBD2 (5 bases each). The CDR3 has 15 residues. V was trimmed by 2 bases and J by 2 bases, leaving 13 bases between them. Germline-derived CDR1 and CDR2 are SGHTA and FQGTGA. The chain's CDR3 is CASSLGGRGAYEQYF. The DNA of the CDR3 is TGTGCCAGCAGCTTAGGGGGTCGGGGAGCCTACGAGCAGTACTTC.

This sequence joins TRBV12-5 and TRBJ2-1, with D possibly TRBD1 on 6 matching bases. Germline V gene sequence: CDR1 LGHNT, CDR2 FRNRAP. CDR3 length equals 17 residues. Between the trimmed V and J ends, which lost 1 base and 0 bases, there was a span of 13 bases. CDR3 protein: CASGLGQGKVSYNEQFF. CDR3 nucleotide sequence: TGTGCTAGTGGTTTGGGGCAGGGGAAGGTCTCCTACAATGAGCAGTTCTTC.

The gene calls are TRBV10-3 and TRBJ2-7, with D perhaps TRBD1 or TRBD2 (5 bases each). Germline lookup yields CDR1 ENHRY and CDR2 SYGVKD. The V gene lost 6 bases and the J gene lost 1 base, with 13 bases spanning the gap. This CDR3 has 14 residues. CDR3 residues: CAIRGTGGSYEQYF. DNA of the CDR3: TGTGCCATCAGGGGTACAGGAGGATCCTACGAGCAGTACTTC.

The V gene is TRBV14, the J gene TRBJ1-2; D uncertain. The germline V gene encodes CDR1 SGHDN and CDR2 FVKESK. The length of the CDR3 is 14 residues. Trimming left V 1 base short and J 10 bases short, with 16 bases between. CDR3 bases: TGTGCCAGCAGCCAAGGGTCCCTAACAGAACCCTACACCTTC. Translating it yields CASSQGSLTEPYTF.

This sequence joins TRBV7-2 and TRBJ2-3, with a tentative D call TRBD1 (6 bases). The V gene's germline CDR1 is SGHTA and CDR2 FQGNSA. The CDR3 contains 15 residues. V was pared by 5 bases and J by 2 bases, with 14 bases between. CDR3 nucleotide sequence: TGTGCCAGCAGCGTAGGGGGACATATCACAGATACGCAGTATTTT. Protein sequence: CASSVGGHITDTQYF.

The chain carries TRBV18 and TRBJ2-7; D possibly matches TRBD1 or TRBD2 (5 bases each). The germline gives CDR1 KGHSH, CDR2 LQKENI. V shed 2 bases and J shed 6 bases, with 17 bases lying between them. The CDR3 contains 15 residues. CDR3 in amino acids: CASSPGRGLTAEQYF. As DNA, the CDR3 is TGTGCCAGCTCACCAGGTCGGGGCCTGACAGCCGAGCAGTACTTC.

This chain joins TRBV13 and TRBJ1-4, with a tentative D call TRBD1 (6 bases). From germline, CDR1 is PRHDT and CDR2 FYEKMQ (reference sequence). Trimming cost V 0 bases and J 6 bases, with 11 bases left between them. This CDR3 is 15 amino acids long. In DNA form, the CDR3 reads TGTGCCAGCAGCTTAGGTAGAGGGGGAGATGAAAAACTGTTTTTT. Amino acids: CASSLGRGGDEKLFF.

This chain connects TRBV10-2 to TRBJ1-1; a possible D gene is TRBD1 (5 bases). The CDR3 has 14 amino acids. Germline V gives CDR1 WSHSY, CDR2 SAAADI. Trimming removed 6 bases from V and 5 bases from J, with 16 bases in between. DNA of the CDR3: TGCGCCAGCAGACTGGGGGGATTGACAACTGAAGCTTTCTTT. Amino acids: CASRLGGLTTEAFF.

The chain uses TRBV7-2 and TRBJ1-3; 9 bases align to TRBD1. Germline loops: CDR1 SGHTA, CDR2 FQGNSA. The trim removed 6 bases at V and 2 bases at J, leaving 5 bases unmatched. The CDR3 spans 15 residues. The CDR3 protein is CASSFRQGAGNTIYF. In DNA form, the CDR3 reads TGTGCCAGCAGTTTTAGACAGGGGGCTGGAAACACCATATATTTT.

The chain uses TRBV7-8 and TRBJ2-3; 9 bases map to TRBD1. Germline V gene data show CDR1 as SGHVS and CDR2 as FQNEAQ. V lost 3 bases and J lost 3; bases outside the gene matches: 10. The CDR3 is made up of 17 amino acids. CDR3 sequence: CASSLHRGRDYTDTQYF. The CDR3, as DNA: TGTGCCAGCAGCTTGCACAGGGGGCGAGATTATACAGATACGCAGTATTTT.

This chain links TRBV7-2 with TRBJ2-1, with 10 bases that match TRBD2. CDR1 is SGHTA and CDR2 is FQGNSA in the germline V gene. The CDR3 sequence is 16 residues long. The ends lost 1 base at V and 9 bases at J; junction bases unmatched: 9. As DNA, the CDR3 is TGTGCCAGCAGCTTAGATAAGGCTAGCGGGAGACGTGAGCAGTTCTTC. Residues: CASSLDKASGRREQFF.

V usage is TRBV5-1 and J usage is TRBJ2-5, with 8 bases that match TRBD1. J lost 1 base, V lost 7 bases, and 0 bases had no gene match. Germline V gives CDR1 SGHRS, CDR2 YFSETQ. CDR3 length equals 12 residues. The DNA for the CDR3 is TGCGCCAGCGGACAGGGCCAAGAGACCCAGTACTTC. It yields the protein CASGQGQETQYF. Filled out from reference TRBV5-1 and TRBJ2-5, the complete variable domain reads KAGVTQTPRYLIKTRGQQVTLSCSPISGHRSVSWYQQTPGQGLQFLFEYFSETQRNKGNFPGRFSGRQFSNSRSEMNVSTLELGDSALYLCASGQGQETQYFGPGTRLLVL.

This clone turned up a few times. The CDR3 spells CASSALGQVNEKLFF. CDR3 DNA: TGTGCCAGCAGCGCTTTAGGGCAGGTTAATGAAAAACTGTTTTTT. The chain carries TRBV2 and TRBJ1-4; unclear D gene. Per germline, CDR1 SNHLY and CDR2 FYNNEI. The CDR3 runs to 15 residues. Between the trimmed V and J ends, which lost 6 bases and 4 bases, there was a span of 15 bases.

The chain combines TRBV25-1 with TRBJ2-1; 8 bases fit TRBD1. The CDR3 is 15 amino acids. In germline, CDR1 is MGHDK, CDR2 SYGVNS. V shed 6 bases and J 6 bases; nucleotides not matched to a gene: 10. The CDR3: CASSFWTGSGNEQFF. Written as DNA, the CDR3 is TGTGCCAGCAGCTTTTGGACAGGGTCGGGCAATGAGCAGTTCTTC.